The next 31 T cell receptor beta chains were all read from a single sample in a study of cytomegalovirus exposure and HLA in healthy donors. The PCR was carried out with 60 Vbeta primers and 13 Jbeta primers. Produced via immunoSEQ multiplex PCR; TCRdb's table is partial and in-frame only. The sample has about 160,000 clones; around three quarters are singletons. The sequencing sample was made of PBMCs. Receptors originate from a man aged 35 to 55 in good health and CMV-seronegative.

The sample holds a few counts of this clone. The chain combines TRBV5-1 with TRBJ2-3; 10 bases align to TRBD1. V lost 7 bases, J lost 6 bases, and 11 bases stayed unmatched. The germline gives CDR1 SGHRS, CDR2 YFSETQ. The CDR3 spans 15 residues. In DNA form, the CDR3 reads TGCGCCAGCCGGGACAGGGGAGCGGTAGCGGATACGCAGTATTTT. Amino acid sequence: CASRDRGAVADTQYF.

The count of this clone is one. The chain employs TRBV7-6 and TRBJ2-7; no clear D. Germline V gene data show CDR1 as SGHVS and CDR2 as FNYEAQ. Trimming removed 7 bases at V and 3 bases at J, with 13 bases between. The CDR3 sequence is 13 residues long. CDR3 bases: TGTGCCAGCACGGTTGGTAGAGGCTACGAGCAGTACTTC. Protein product: CASTVGRGYEQYF.

The genes are TRBV28 and TRBJ2-7; D is unresolved. CDR3 length equals 13 residues. Per the germline V gene, CDR1 is MDHEN and CDR2 is SYDVKM. V shed 9 bases and J shed 1 base, with 13 bases lying between them. CDR3 residues: CASRLDGSYEQYF. In DNA form, the CDR3 reads TGTGCCAGTCGATTAGACGGGTCCTACGAGCAGTACTTC.

Remarks on this clone: The sample holds other DNA sequences that translate to the same CDR3. V is TRBV25-1 and J is TRBJ1-5; D gene uncertain. Germline V gives CDR1 MGHDK, CDR2 SYGVNS. Trimming removed 2 bases at V and 2 bases at J, with 4 bases between. The CDR3 length is 13 residues. The CDR3 DNA reads as TGTGCCAGCAGTGAACCCGGCAATCAGCCCCAGCATTTT. Amino acids: CASSEPGNQPQHF.

V gene TRBV5-1 combines with J gene TRBJ2-4; tentative D call: TRBD1 (5 bases). Trimming cost V 2 bases and J 0 bases, with 15 bases left between them. CDR1 and CDR2 (germline): SGHRS, YFSETQ. The CDR3 runs to 17 residues. The CDR3 coding sequence is TGCGCCAGCAGCTTATTTCTACAGGCAGTAGCCAAAAACATTCAGTACTTC. This encodes CASSLFLQAVAKNIQYF.

This clone showed up just a few times. The rearrangement links TRBV6-1 to TRBJ2-7; TRBD1 matches at 9 bases. CDR1 is MNHNS and CDR2 is SASEGT in the germline V gene. CDR3 length equals 13 residues. The trim removed 8 bases at V and 7 bases at J, leaving 9 bases unmatched. Written as DNA, the CDR3 is TGTGCCAGCTCGAGCCGGGACAGGGTGGAGCAGTACTTC. It is translated as CASSSRDRVEQYF.

The chain carries TRBV2 and TRBJ1-5, with D possibly matching TRBD1 (6 bases). CDR1 and CDR2 (germline): SNHLY, FYNNEI. This CDR3 region has 14 residues. Between the trimmed V and J ends, which lost 5 bases and 6 bases, there was a span of 14 bases. The CDR3 sequence: CASSYQGNRQPQHF. CDR3 coding DNA: TGTGCCAGCAGTTACCAGGGGAACCGTCAGCCCCAGCATTTT.

This clone was counted once. This sequence joins TRBV5-1 and TRBJ1-2, with 7 bases identical to TRBD1. The CDR3 totals 14 residues. The V gene end was trimmed by 4 bases and the J gene end by 4 bases; junction bases not matched to a gene: 7. Germline loops: CDR1 SGHRS, CDR2 YFSETQ. For the CDR3, the DNA is TGCGCCAGCAGCACTGAACAGGGGCTCTATGGCTACACCTTC. Its protein is CASSTEQGLYGYTF.

This rearrangement joins TRBV5-4 to TRBJ2-7, with a weak D call TRBD1 (5 bases). This CDR3 has 14 residues. V lost 4 bases, J lost 2 bases, and 13 bases lay in between. In germline, CDR1 is SGHNT, CDR2 YYREEE (reference sequence). CDR3 in DNA: TGTGCCAGCAGCCCAGGGTATCGGGCCTACGAGCAGTACTTC. Translating gives CASSPGYRAYEQYF.

The rearrangement links TRBV30 to TRBJ2-7; TRBD2 matches 13 bases. Germline lookup yields CDR1 GTSNPN and CDR2 SVGIG (reference sequence). V shed 7 bases and J 4 bases; nucleotides not matched to a gene: 7. CDR3 length equals 14 residues. This CDR3 reads CAFRRTSGSYEQYF. The CDR3 DNA sequence: TGTGCCTTCCGGCGGACTAGCGGGAGTTACGAGCAGTACTTC. Looking up the rest from reference TRBV30 and TRBJ2-7 gives the full variable domain: SQTIHQWPATLVQPVGSPLSLECTVEGTSNPNLYWYRQAAGRGLQLLFYSVGIGQISSEVPQNLSASRPQDRQFILSSKKLLLSDSGFYLCAFRRTSGSYEQYFGPGTRLTVT.

J is TRBJ2-1 and V is TRBV2; 7 bases line up with TRBD2. The CDR3 is 16 amino acids. J gave up 4 bases and V 6 bases, and 12 bases lay outside the gene matches. The V gene's germline CDR1 is SNHLY and CDR2 FYNNEI. The CDR3, as DNA: TGTGCCAGCAGGCCGCCAGCGGGGAGGGAATACAATGAGCAGTTCTTC. Its protein product is CASRPPAGREYNEQFF.

V is TRBV29-1 and J is TRBJ2-1; no clear D gene. CDR3 length equals 14 residues. The germline CDR1 and CDR2 sequences are SQVTM and ANQGSEA. The ends were cut back, 4 bases at V and 3 bases at J, with 13 bases in the middle. CDR3 sequence: CSVGLPGFYNEQFF. The CDR3 bases are TGCAGCGTTGGATTGCCCGGGTTCTACAATGAGCAGTTCTTC.

The V and J genes are TRBV28 and TRBJ2-1, with D tentatively TRBD2 (6 bases). Germline-derived CDR1 and CDR2 are MDHEN and SYDVKM. The CDR3 is made up of 16 amino acids. V was shortened by 7 bases and J by 4 bases, with 20 bases between the two germline ends. The DNA for the CDR3 is TGTGCCAGCACCCCCCCCGGCCTAGCGAAATACAATGAGCAGTTCTTC. Residues: CASTPPGLAKYNEQFF. The entire variable domain, with the rest obtained from reference TRBV28 and TRBJ2-1, is as follows: DVKVTQSSRYLVKRTGEKVFLECVQDMDHENMFWYRQDPGLGLRLIYFSYDVKMKEKGDIPEGYSVSREKKERFSLILESASTNQTSMYLCASTPPGLAKYNEQFFGPGTRLTVL.

The chain uses TRBV7-9 and TRBJ2-5, with D tentatively TRBD1 (7 bases). The length of the CDR3 is 15 residues. Germline lookup yields CDR1 SEHNR and CDR2 FQNEAQ (reference sequence). V was clipped by 5 bases and J by 5 bases, with 18 bases between them. The CDR3 loop reads CASSQPQGGRETQYF. The CDR3 coding sequence is TGTGCCAGCAGCCAGCCCCAGGGGGGCCGGGAGACCCAGTACTTC.

The chain links TRBV5-1 to TRBJ2-7; tentatively, D is TRBD2 (6 bases). V gave up 4 bases and J gave up 6 bases, with 11 bases separating them. Germline V lookup: CDR1 SGHRS, CDR2 YFSETQ. The CDR3 sequence is 12 residues long. The CDR3 DNA follows: TGCGCCAGCAGCCTGGACTATCGCGAGCAGTACTTC. It translates to CASSLDYREQYF.

The chain combines TRBV28 with TRBJ1-1; D call uncertain. This CDR3 contains 14 residues. V lost 4 bases to trimming and J lost 3 bases, with 12 bases between them. Per germline, CDR1 MDHEN and CDR2 SYDVKM. This chain's CDR3 is CASSSAVAHTEAFF. The CDR3, as DNA: TGTGCCAGCAGTTCTGCCGTGGCCCACACTGAAGCTTTCTTT.

This clone has a handful of counts. The chain combines TRBV5-1 with TRBJ2-5; 13 bases are shared with TRBD2. The DNA end favors TRBJ2-7, so the J call may be wrong. CDR3 length: 15 amino acids. CDR1 is SGHRS and CDR2 is YFSETQ in the germline V gene. In DNA, the CDR3 is TGCGCCAGCAGCTCCGGACTAGCGGGAGCCTACGAGCAGTACTTC. Its translation: CASSSGLAGAYEQYF.

The rearrangement uses TRBV6-1 and TRBJ1-4; tentative D call: TRBD1 (6 bases). The V end lost 8 bases, the J end lost 2 bases, and 12 bases lay between the germline ends. The CDR3 runs to 14 residues. Germline CDR1 MNHNS, CDR2 SASEGT. CDR3: CASLHRVTNEKLFF. The DNA for the CDR3 is TGTGCCAGCCTTCACAGGGTGACTAATGAAAAACTGTTTTTT.

In this sample, this clone turned up a few times. This rearrangement joins TRBV5-1 to TRBJ2-5; the match to TRBD1 covers 7 bases. The V and J ends lost 4 bases and 5 bases, in that order; junction bases with no gene match: 5. This CDR3 has 13 amino acids. Looked up from germline, CDR1 is SGHRS and CDR2 is YFSETQ. CDR3 coding DNA: TGCGCCAGCAGCAACGGACAGGTTGAGACCCAGTACTTC. It encodes CASSNGQVETQYF.

DNA of the CDR3: TGTGCTACCGTAGGGACAGCCCCCAATGAGCAGTTCTTC. Its translation is CATVGTAPNEQFF. This rearrangement joins TRBV25-1 to TRBJ2-1; 7 bases agree with TRBD1. The CDR3 is 13 residues long. The germline gives CDR1 MGHDK, CDR2 SYGVNS.

The chain links TRBV19 to TRBJ2-3, with TRBD2 matching 8 bases. This CDR3 region has 14 residues. The J segment lost 3 bases and the V segment lost 7 bases, leaving 6 bases of the junction unmatched. Germline CDR1 and CDR2: LNHDA and SQIVND (reference sequence). The CDR3 reads CASKLAAGTDTQYF. The CDR3 nucleotides are TGTGCCAGTAAACTAGCGGCGGGGACAGATACGCAGTATTTT.

This chain uses TRBV29-1 with TRBJ2-3; D ambiguous. Looked up from germline, CDR1 is SQVTM and CDR2 is ANQGSEA. CDR3 size: 12 residues. The germline V and J ends were trimmed by 3 bases and 6 bases, with 10 bases remaining between them. The DNA of the CDR3 is TGCAGCGTTGACTACTCTCGGGATACGCAGTATTTT. Amino acid sequence: CSVDYSRDTQYF.

The V gene is TRBV29-1, the J gene TRBJ2-3; D might be TRBD2 (6 bases). V was shortened by 7 bases and J by 6 bases, with 14 bases between the two germline ends. CDR3 length equals 12 residues. Germline CDR1 reads SQVTM; CDR2 reads ANQGSEA. CDR3 coding DNA: TGCAGCGCCTTCCTAGCGCATGATACGCAGTATTTT. It encodes CSAFLAHDTQYF.

Here the CDR3 reads CASSLSGQGDYGYTF. In DNA, the CDR3 is TGCGCCAGCAGCTTATCCGGACAGGGGGACTATGGCTACACCTTC. The rearrangement joins TRBV5-1 to TRBJ1-2, with TRBD1 identical over 10 bases. Germline V lookup: CDR1 SGHRS, CDR2 YFSETQ. V trimming: 2 bases; J trimming: 3 bases; junction bases outside the gene matches: 4. The CDR3 loop spans 15 amino acids. Filled out from reference TRBV5-1 and TRBJ1-2, the complete variable domain reads KAGVTQTPRYLIKTRGQQVTLSCSPISGHRSVSWYQQTPGQGLQFLFEYFSETQRNKGNFPGRFSGRQFSNSRSEMNVSTLELGDSALYLCASSLSGQGDYGYTFGSGTRLTVV.

The gene calls are TRBV30 and TRBJ1-2; TRBD1 matches at 10 bases. From germline, CDR1 is GTSNPN and CDR2 SVGIG (reference sequence). J lost 4 bases, V lost 3 bases, and 2 bases had no gene match. The CDR3 spans 13 residues. The CDR3 bases are TGTGCCTGGAGCCGGACAGGGGGCTATGGCTACACCTTC. It encodes CAWSRTGGYGYTF.

In regard to this clone: The junction does not match germline at one end; this may be a read error. The genes are TRBV5-1 and TRBJ2-4; TRBD2 matches at 9 bases. The germline V gene encodes CDR1 SGHRS and CDR2 YFSETQ. CDR3 length: 17 amino acids. CDR3 sequence (DNA): TGCGCCAGCAGCTTGGAAGCGGGAGGCCCAGCCAAAAACAGTCAGTACTTC. It encodes CASSLEAGGPAKNSQYF. Combining the CDR3 with reference TRBV5-1 and TRBJ2-4 gives the whole variable domain KAGVTQTPRYLIKTRGQQVTLSCSPISGHRSVSWYQQTPGQGLQFLFEYFSETQRNKGNFPGRFSGRQFSNSRSEMNVSTLELGDSALYLCASSLEAGGPAKNSQYFGAGTRLSVL.

J is TRBJ2-7 and V is TRBV11-2, with TRBD2 as a possible D gene (5 bases). This CDR3 comprises 11 residues. From germline, CDR1 is SGHAT and CDR2 FQNNGV. Trimming cost V 5 bases and J 11 bases, with 13 bases left between them. CDR3 bases: TGTGCCAGCAGCAACCGGGATTCCGAGTACTTC. This encodes CASSNRDSEYF.

The chain combines TRBV7-2 with TRBJ2-1, with TRBD2 matching 13 bases. Germline V gene data show CDR1 as SGHTA and CDR2 as FQGNSA. The CDR3 sequence is 15 residues long. The V segment lost 4 bases and the J segment 9 bases; nucleotides outside the gene matches: 6. The CDR3 region has the DNA TGTGCCAGCAGCTCCACTAGCGGGAGGGAGGGTGAGCAGTTCTTC. Translated: CASSSTSGREGEQFF.

As to this clone: A read error may account for a junction end that differs from germline. The chain is built from TRBV6-1 and TRBJ1-1; the D is unclear. This CDR3 has 13 amino acids. Looked up from germline, CDR1 is MNHNS and CDR2 is SASEGT. CDR3 sequence (DNA): TGTGCCAGCGGTGATAGAGAGAACACTGAAGCTTTCTTT. It yields the protein CASGDRENTEAFF.

This clone was found a few times. V gene TRBV10-3 combines with J gene TRBJ1-1; D unresolved. With 1 base removed from V and 4 bases from J, the gap between germline ends came to 4 bases. The CDR3 consists of 12 residues. Looked up from germline, CDR1 is ENHRY and CDR2 is SYGVKD. In DNA, the CDR3 is TGTGCCATCAGTGAGTTGGCCACTGAAGCTTTCTTT. It encodes CAISELATEAFF.

The chain links TRBV2 to TRBJ1-2; 8 positions match TRBD1. V trimming: 8 bases; J trimming: 3 bases; junction bases outside the gene matches: 5. Looked up from germline, CDR1 is SNHLY and CDR2 is FYNNEI. This CDR3 contains 13 residues. The CDR3 spells CASAKGQDYGYTF. The CDR3 nucleotides read TGTGCCAGCGCCAAGGGACAGGACTATGGCTACACCTTC.